This record covers a single T cell receptor beta chain. This sample is drawn from a study of blood T cell repertoires in COVID-19. Turning to the study itself: Researchers got acute and convalescent COVID-19 samples from the United States, Italy and Spain. PBMCs, B-cell-depleted T cells, or T cells were the source of the cDNA or gDNA that made up the material.

Germline CDR1 and CDR2: MNHEY and SMNVEV (reference sequence). The CDR3 totals 15 residues. Losses at the gene ends were 5 bases for V and 4 bases for J; bases not matched to a gene: 6. Original analysis: By means of reference gene primer amplification, nucleated cell counts were estimated. Clones were read by immunoSEQ multiplex PCR, and TCRdb kept only the in-frame ones, dropping some. V and J calls and clone size come straight from that table; D and trimming were deduced from the DNA. The sample yields about 140,000 clones, 88% seen once. The sample comprised peripheral blood. The TCR originated in a man aged 45-65 years with active or convalescent COVID-19. The chain joins TRBV27 to TRBJ2-2; 8 positions match TRBD2. The CDR3 DNA reads TGTGCCAGCAGTCCCGGACTAGCAGGCACCGGGGAGCTGTTTTTT. Protein: CASSPGLAGTGELFF.